This T cell receptor beta chain was sequenced for a study of T cell responses to AZD1222 COVID-19 vaccine. CDR1 is MNHEY, CDR2 SMNVEV, per germline (reference sequence). The CDR3 totals 15 residues. V lost 6 bases, J lost 0 bases, and 12 bases lay in between. Libraries were prepared by immunoSEQ multiplex PCR; TCRdb keeps only in-frame clonotypes and omits some of them. The table has 75,000 to 90,000 clones, around nine tenths seen once. About this clone itself: Other DNA sequences in the same sample also yield this CDR3.

The clonotype was recovered from an adult in good health. The chain uses TRBV27 and TRBJ1-5; D ambiguous. The sample was peripheral blood, taken on day 0 of AZD1222 vaccination. The CDR3, as DNA: TGTGCCAGCAGCCTTAGGACCGATAGCAATCAGCCCCAGCATTTT. Its protein is CASSLRTDSNQPQHF.